The rows below give T cell receptor beta chains drawn from one sample of a study of T cell responses to AZD1222 COVID-19 vaccine. TCRdb keeps only in-frame clones here, not all; method: immunoSEQ multiplex PCR. This table has roughly 80,000 clones, over 75% appearing once. The source material was peripheral blood, sampled 28 days after the second AZD1222 dose. Every receptor here comes from an adult who received the AZD1222 COVID-19 vaccine. The CDR3 runs from the conserved cysteine through the conserved F or W. Fields, in order: J gene, D gene, clone size, V gene, CDR3 protein, CDR3 DNA. D genes are given only for firm matches. Some rows mark clone size as missing; the rest say once, few, many or name a class of expanded clone.

J gene: TRBJ2-3; D gene: -; clone size: once; V gene: TRBV5-1; CDR3 protein: CASSTTGTDTQYF; CDR3 DNA: TGCGCCAGCAGCACGACTGGCACAGATACGCAGTATTTT
J gene: TRBJ1-1; D gene: -; clone size: once; V gene: TRBV30; CDR3 protein: CAWSVNGNTEAFF; CDR3 DNA: TGTGCCTGGAGTGTAAATGGGAACACTGAAGCTTTCTTT
J gene: TRBJ2-3; D gene: -; clone size: -; V gene: TRBV3-1/TRBV3-2; CDR3 protein: CASSLTRTDTQYF; CDR3 DNA: TGTGCCAGCAGCCTAACTAGGACCGATACGCAGTATTTT
J gene: TRBJ2-1; D gene: -; clone size: -; V gene: TRBV30; CDR3 protein: CAWTSVTASYNEQFF; CDR3 DNA: TGTGCCTGGACTAGCGTAACAGCCTCCTACAATGAGCAGTTCTTC
J gene: TRBJ1-1; D gene: -; clone size: once; V gene: TRBV6-5; CDR3 protein: CASSKNTEAFF; CDR3 DNA: TGTGCCAGCAGTAAGAACACTGAAGCTTTCTTT
J gene: TRBJ1-4; D gene: -; clone size: -; V gene: TRBV5-8; CDR3 protein: CASSLDGTNEKLFF; CDR3 DNA: TGTGCCAGCAGCTTGGACGGAACTAATGAAAAACTGTTTTTT
J gene: TRBJ2-1; D gene: TRBD2; clone size: -; V gene: TRBV5-8; CDR3 protein: CASSKGEASGYNEQFF; CDR3 DNA: TGTGCCAGCAGCAAAGGGGAGGCTAGCGGTTACAATGAGCAGTTCTTC
J gene: TRBJ2-2; D gene: -; clone size: -; V gene: TRBV10-3; CDR3 protein: CAISRQGGVTGELFF; CDR3 DNA: TGTGCCATCAGCCGCCAGGGGGGCGTAACCGGGGAGCTGTTTTTT
J gene: TRBJ2-1; D gene: TRBD2; clone size: -; V gene: TRBV9; CDR3 protein: CASSVAISGAYNEQFF; CDR3 DNA: TGTGCCAGCAGCGTAGCAATTAGCGGGGCCTACAATGAGCAGTTCTTC
J gene: TRBJ1-2; D gene: -; clone size: -; V gene: TRBV28; CDR3 protein: CASTSPPTVGYTF; CDR3 DNA: TGTGCCAGCACGTCCCCTCCTACGGTTGGCTACACCTTC
J gene: TRBJ2-7; D gene: TRBD1; clone size: -; V gene: TRBV3-1/TRBV3-2; CDR3 protein: CASSQDLLRTGSSYEQYF; CDR3 DNA: TGTGCCAGCAGCCAAGATCTTCTTCGGACAGGCAGCTCCTACGAGCAGTACTTC
J gene: TRBJ2-5; D gene: TRBD2; clone size: -; V gene: TRBV19; CDR3 protein: CASSELADQETQYF; CDR3 DNA: TGTGCCAGTTCTGAACTAGCGGACCAAGAGACCCAGTACTTC
J gene: TRBJ2-1; D gene: -; clone size: -; V gene: TRBV4-3; CDR3 protein: CASSQAGGLDEQFF; CDR3 DNA: TGCGCCAGCAGCCAAGCGGGGGGCCTCGATGAGCAGTTCTTC
J gene: TRBJ1-6; D gene: -; clone size: -; V gene: TRBV3-1/TRBV3-2; CDR3 protein: CASSQHTGQINNSPLHF; CDR3 DNA: TGTGCCAGCAGCCAACATACAGGACAGATAAATAATTCACCCCTCCACTTT
J gene: TRBJ1-5; D gene: -; clone size: -; V gene: TRBV5-5; CDR3 protein: CASSLSSENQPQHF; CDR3 DNA: TGTGCCAGCAGCTTGTCGTCGGAAAATCAGCCCCAGCATTTT
J gene: TRBJ1-5; D gene: -; clone size: once; V gene: TRBV10-3; CDR3 protein: CAISDEKSNQPQHF; CDR3 DNA: TGTGCCATCAGTGACGAGAAAAGCAATCAGCCCCAGCATTTT
J gene: TRBJ2-1; D gene: TRBD2; clone size: -; V gene: TRBV5-1; CDR3 protein: CASSLELAGKEQFF; CDR3 DNA: TGCGCCAGCAGCTTGGAACTAGCGGGGAAGGAGCAGTTCTTC
J gene: TRBJ2-6; D gene: -; clone size: -; V gene: TRBV29-1; CDR3 protein: CSVEDPNKRGVSGANVLTF; CDR3 DNA: TGCAGCGTTGAAGATCCAAATAAACGAGGGGTGTCCGGGGCCAACGTCCTGACTTTC
J gene: TRBJ2-1; D gene: -; clone size: -; V gene: TRBV5-8; CDR3 protein: CASSFVVGEGVNEQFF; CDR3 DNA: TGTGCCAGCAGCTTTGTGGTTGGGGAAGGGGTCAATGAGCAGTTCTTC
J gene: TRBJ2-2; D gene: -; clone size: -; V gene: TRBV12-3/TRBV12-4; CDR3 protein: CASQGLAGELFF; CDR3 DNA: TGTGCCAGCCAAGGACTGGCGGGGGAGCTGTTTTTT
J gene: TRBJ1-6; D gene: -; clone size: -; V gene: TRBV5-1; CDR3 protein: CASSLGQPGNSPLHF; CDR3 DNA: TGCGCCAGCAGCTTAGGGCAGCCTGGGAATTCACCCCTCCACTTT
J gene: TRBJ2-1; D gene: -; clone size: -; V gene: TRBV5-1; CDR3 protein: CASSLEAGPPNEQFF; CDR3 DNA: TGCGCCAGCAGCTTGGAGGCAGGCCCCCCCAATGAGCAGTTCTTC
J gene: TRBJ1-3; D gene: -; clone size: -; V gene: TRBV11-3; CDR3 protein: CASSPRQRSGNTIYF; CDR3 DNA: TGTGCCAGCAGCCCAAGACAGAGATCTGGAAACACCATATATTTT
J gene: TRBJ1-2; D gene: -; clone size: -; V gene: TRBV12-3/TRBV12-4; CDR3 protein: CASSLGQSYGYTF; CDR3 DNA: TGTGCCAGCAGTTTAGGGCAGTCCTATGGCTACACCTTC
J gene: TRBJ1-5; D gene: -; clone size: -; V gene: TRBV29-1; CDR3 protein: CSVEEGTNQPQHF; CDR3 DNA: TGCAGCGTTGAAGAGGGTACCAATCAGCCCCAGCATTTT
J gene: TRBJ2-2; D gene: TRBD2; clone size: -; V gene: TRBV7-3; CDR3 protein: CASSLSGGPNTGELFF; CDR3 DNA: TGTGCCAGCAGCTTAAGCGGGGGGCCGAACACCGGGGAGCTGTTTTTT
J gene: TRBJ2-1; D gene: TRBD2; clone size: -; V gene: TRBV7-2; CDR3 protein: CASSVAGIYNEQFF; CDR3 DNA: TGTGCCAGCAGCGTAGCGGGAATCTACAATGAGCAGTTCTTC
J gene: TRBJ2-2; D gene: -; clone size: -; V gene: TRBV19; CDR3 protein: CASSMRIGGSGGTGELFF; CDR3 DNA: TGTGCCAGTAGTATGAGGATCGGTGGAAGTGGTGGGACCGGGGAGCTGTTTTTT
J gene: TRBJ2-4; D gene: -; clone size: -; V gene: TRBV5-4; CDR3 protein: CASSLVRVLLNIQYF; CDR3 DNA: TGTGCCAGCAGCTTGGTACGGGTTCTTCTAAACATTCAGTACTTC
J gene: TRBJ1-2; D gene: TRBD1; clone size: -; V gene: TRBV5-5; CDR3 protein: CASSFSPGQGGYTF; CDR3 DNA: TGTGCCAGCAGCTTTTCTCCGGGACAGGGGGGCTACACCTTC
J gene: TRBJ2-1; D gene: -; clone size: once; V gene: TRBV7-6; CDR3 protein: CASSERARGEQFF; CDR3 DNA: TGTGCCAGCAGCGAAAGGGCTCGTGGTGAGCAGTTCTTC
J gene: TRBJ1-2; D gene: TRBD1; clone size: once; V gene: TRBV5-1; CDR3 protein: CASSAEPSSGGAYYGYTF; CDR3 DNA: TGCGCCAGCAGCGCCGAACCGTCTTCAGGGGGCGCGTACTATGGCTACACCTTC
J gene: TRBJ1-1; D gene: -; clone size: -; V gene: TRBV6-5; CDR3 protein: CATLWGDTEAFF; CDR3 DNA: TGTGCCACCTTGTGGGGGGACACTGAAGCTTTCTTT
J gene: TRBJ1-1; D gene: TRBD1; clone size: -; V gene: TRBV6-5; CDR3 protein: CASTDRPLLNTEAFF; CDR3 DNA: TGTGCCAGCACGGACAGGCCGCTTTTGAACACTGAAGCTTTCTTT
J gene: TRBJ2-3; D gene: -; clone size: -; V gene: TRBV6-2/TRBV6-3; CDR3 protein: CASSYSRGLPSTDTQYF; CDR3 DNA: TGTGCCAGCAGTTACTCTCGGGGACTTCCTAGCACAGATACGCAGTATTTT
J gene: TRBJ2-5; D gene: -; clone size: -; V gene: TRBV6-5; CDR3 protein: CASREDLGEETQYF; CDR3 DNA: TGTGCCAGCAGAGAGGATTTGGGGGAAGAGACCCAGTACTTC
J gene: TRBJ2-5; D gene: -; clone size: -; V gene: TRBV5-4; CDR3 protein: CASRRDTGNGETQYF; CDR3 DNA: TGTGCCAGCAGGCGAGACACAGGGAACGGAGAGACCCAGTACTTC
J gene: TRBJ2-3; D gene: TRBD2; clone size: -; V gene: TRBV5-4; CDR3 protein: CASSAGLARTDTQYF; CDR3 DNA: TGTGCCAGCAGCGCGGGACTAGCCCGCACAGATACGCAGTATTTT
J gene: TRBJ2-5; D gene: -; clone size: -; V gene: TRBV4-1; CDR3 protein: CASSTQQGRETQYF; CDR3 DNA: TGCGCCAGCAGCACCCAGCAGGGAAGGGAGACCCAGTACTTC
J gene: TRBJ2-3; D gene: TRBD1; clone size: -; V gene: TRBV12-3/TRBV12-4; CDR3 protein: CATRRTGVDTQYF; CDR3 DNA: TGTGCCACCAGACGGACAGGGGTTGATACGCAGTATTTT
J gene: TRBJ1-3; D gene: -; clone size: -; V gene: TRBV7-6; CDR3 protein: CASSNQAQGGNTIYF; CDR3 DNA: TGTGCCAGCAGCAACCAAGCGCAGGGCGGAAACACCATATATTTT
J gene: TRBJ2-5; D gene: -; clone size: -; V gene: TRBV7-9; CDR3 protein: CASSPLASGETQYF; CDR3 DNA: TGTGCCAGCAGCCCTTTAGCTAGTGGGGAGACCCAGTACTTC
J gene: TRBJ2-7; D gene: -; clone size: -; V gene: TRBV11-2; CDR3 protein: CASSLDRVGVGYEQYF; CDR3 DNA: TGTGCCAGCAGCTTAGATCGAGTAGGGGTAGGTTACGAGCAGTACTTC
J gene: TRBJ1-4; D gene: -; clone size: once; V gene: TRBV10-2; CDR3 protein: CASSLDSGEKLFF; CDR3 DNA: TGCGCCAGCAGTCTCGACAGTGGCGAAAAACTGTTTTTT
J gene: TRBJ2-3; D gene: TRBD2; clone size: -; V gene: TRBV11-3; CDR3 protein: CASSLSGSADTQYF; CDR3 DNA: TGTGCCAGCAGCTTAAGCGGGAGCGCGGATACGCAGTATTTT
J gene: TRBJ2-7; D gene: -; clone size: -; V gene: TRBV9; CDR3 protein: CASSVATGGGYEQYF; CDR3 DNA: TGTGCCAGCAGCGTAGCTACCGGGGGCGGTTACGAGCAGTACTTC
J gene: TRBJ2-7; D gene: TRBD1; clone size: -; V gene: TRBV19; CDR3 protein: CASSIQQGALYEQYF; CDR3 DNA: TGTGCCAGTAGTATACAACAGGGGGCTCTCTACGAGCAGTACTTC
J gene: TRBJ2-7; D gene: -; clone size: -; V gene: TRBV2; CDR3 protein: CASSHRASERSYEQYF; CDR3 DNA: TGTGCCAGCAGTCACCGGGCTTCCGAGAGGAGCTACGAGCAGTACTTC
J gene: TRBJ2-7; D gene: TRBD1; clone size: once; V gene: TRBV11-3; CDR3 protein: CASSSGQVYEQYF; CDR3 DNA: TGTGCCAGCAGTTCGGGACAGGTCTACGAGCAGTACTTC
J gene: TRBJ2-7; D gene: TRBD1; clone size: -; V gene: TRBV10-3; CDR3 protein: CAIRAGQGNSYEQYF; CDR3 DNA: TGTGCCATCAGAGCGGGACAGGGAAACTCCTACGAGCAGTACTTC
J gene: TRBJ1-5; D gene: -; clone size: -; V gene: TRBV6-9; CDR3 protein: CASSPEGGSNQPQHF; CDR3 DNA: TGTGCCAGCAGCCCCGAGGGGGGTAGCAATCAGCCCCAGCATTTT
J gene: TRBJ1-3; D gene: TRBD1; clone size: -; V gene: TRBV18; CDR3 protein: CASSPQGQAGNTIYF; CDR3 DNA: TGTGCCAGCTCACCACAGGGACAGGCTGGAAACACCATATATTTT
J gene: TRBJ2-1; D gene: TRBD2; clone size: once; V gene: TRBV5-1; CDR3 protein: CASSFLAGAVNEQFF; CDR3 DNA: TGCGCCAGCAGCTTTTTAGCGGGAGCAGTAAATGAGCAGTTCTTC
J gene: TRBJ1-1; D gene: TRBD1; clone size: -; V gene: TRBV7-9; CDR3 protein: CASSLVQGAYTEAFF; CDR3 DNA: TGTGCCAGCAGCTTAGTCCAGGGGGCCTACACTGAAGCTTTCTTT